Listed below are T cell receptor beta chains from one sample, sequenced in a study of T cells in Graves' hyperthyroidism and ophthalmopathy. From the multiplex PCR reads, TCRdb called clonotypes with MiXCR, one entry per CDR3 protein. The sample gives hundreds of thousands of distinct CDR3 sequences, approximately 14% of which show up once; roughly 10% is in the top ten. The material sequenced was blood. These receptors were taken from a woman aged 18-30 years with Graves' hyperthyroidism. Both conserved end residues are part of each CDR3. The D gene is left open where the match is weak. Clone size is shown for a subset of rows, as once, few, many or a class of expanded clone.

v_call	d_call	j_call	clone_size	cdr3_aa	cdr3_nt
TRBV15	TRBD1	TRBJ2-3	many	CATSRHRGSDTQYF	TGTGCCACCAGCAGACACAGGGGCTCAGATACGCAGTATTTT
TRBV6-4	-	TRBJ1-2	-	CASSPPMPFYLVWDYGYTF	TGTGCCAGCTCACCACCTATGCCCTTTTATTTGGTATGGGACTATGGCTACACCTTC
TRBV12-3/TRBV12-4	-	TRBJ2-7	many	CASTDRGTAYEQYF	TGTGCCAGCACAGACCGCGGGACTGCTTACGAGCAGTACTTC
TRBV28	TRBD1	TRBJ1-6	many	CASSFRTGWNSPLHF	TGTGCCAGCAGTTTCCGGACAGGGTGGAATTCACCCCTCCACTTT
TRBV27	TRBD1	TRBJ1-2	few	CASKFNDRADGYTF	TGTGCCAGCAAATTCAACGACAGGGCCGATGGCTACACCTTC
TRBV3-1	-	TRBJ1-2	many	CASSQGRRVGGYTF	TGTGCCAGCAGCCAAGGACGGAGGGTCGGCGGCTACACCTTC
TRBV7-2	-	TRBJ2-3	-	CASSLVMTGGTDTQYF	TGTGCCAGCAGCTTAGTCATGACGGGCGGCACAGATACGCAGTATTTT
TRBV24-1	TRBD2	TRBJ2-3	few	CATSSGGESDTQYF	TGTGCCACCTCCAGCGGGGGGGAATCAGATACGCAGTATTTT
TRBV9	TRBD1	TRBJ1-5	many	CASSVGGGNQPQHF	TGTGCCAGCAGTGTAGGGGGCGGGAATCAGCCCCAGCATTTT
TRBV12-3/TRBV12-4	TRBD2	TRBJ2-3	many	CASSVSGSVDTQYF	TGTGCCAGCAGTGTTAGCGGGAGTGTAGATACGCAGTATTTT
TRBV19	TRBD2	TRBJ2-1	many	CASSYIAGPSNEQFF	TGTGCCAGTAGTTATATAGCGGGTCCAAGCAATGAGCAGTTCTTC